This T cell receptor beta chain emerged from a study of tumor and adjacent non-tumor tissue in lung cancer. Study context: Stage I to III disease affected 9 to 10 men and several women aged roughly 30 to 80. On average, productive TCRbeta reads reached about 4.17 million per sample. Study-wide points: Tumor tissue had significantly higher TCR diversity than normal lung.

This sample's RNA came from whole unsorted tissue. The normal lung tissue was taken more than 3 cm from the tumor edge. A modified ARM-PCR protocol with three rounds of nested PCR amplified TCRbeta. TCRdb recomputed calls from the multiplex PCR reads with MiXCR, one row per CDR3 protein. The table includes some 80,000 distinct CDR3 sequences, about 80% detected once. J lost 9 bases, V lost 8 bases, and 21 bases had no gene match. The CDR3 is 16 residues long. Germline CDR1 is ENHRY and CDR2 is SYGVKD. This clonotype was seen a single time. As yet, its antigen is unknown. The TCR comes from a man aged 70 or older with non-small cell lung cancer. The V and J genes are TRBV10-3 and TRBJ2-5, with 7 bases lining up with TRBD2. The sequencing sample was made of distant non-tumor lung tissue. CDR3 loop: CAIGIERDPLSGSQYF. CDR3 coding DNA: TGTGCCATCGGGATCGAGCGGGACCCTTTGTCAGGATCCCAGTACTTC.